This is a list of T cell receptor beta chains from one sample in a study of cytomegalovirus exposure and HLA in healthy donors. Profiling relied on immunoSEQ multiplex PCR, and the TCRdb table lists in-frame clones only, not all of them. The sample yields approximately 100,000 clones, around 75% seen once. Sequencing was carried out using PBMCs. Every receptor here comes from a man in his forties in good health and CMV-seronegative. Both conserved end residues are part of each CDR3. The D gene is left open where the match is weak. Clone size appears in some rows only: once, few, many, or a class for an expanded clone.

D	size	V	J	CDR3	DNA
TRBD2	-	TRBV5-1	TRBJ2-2	CASSPGVGSGGPNTGELFF	TGCGCCAGCAGCCCTGGGGTCGGTAGCGGGGGGCCGAACACCGGGGAGCTGTTTTTT
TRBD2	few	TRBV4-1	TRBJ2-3	CASSPTGTTFTDTQYF	TGCGCCAGCAGCCCGACCGGGACTACCTTCACAGATACGCAGTATTTT
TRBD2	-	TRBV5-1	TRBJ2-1	CASSLESSGGFNEQFF	TGCGCCAGCAGCTTGGAGTCTAGCGGGGGGTTCAATGAGCAGTTCTTC
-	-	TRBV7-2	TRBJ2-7	CASRTGGDEQYF	TGTGCCAGCAGGACGGGGGGCGACGAGCAGTACTTC
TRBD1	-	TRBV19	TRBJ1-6	CASAGQGGSPLHF	TGTGCCAGTGCGGGACAGGGTGGGTCACCCCTCCACTTT
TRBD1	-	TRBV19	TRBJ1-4	CASSGTGLNEKLFF	TGTGCCAGTAGTGGGACAGGCCTAAATGAAAAACTGTTTTTT
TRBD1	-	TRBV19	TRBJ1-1	CATQTGGGPGTEAFF	TGTGCCACTCAAACAGGGGGCGGGCCGGGGACTGAAGCTTTCTTT
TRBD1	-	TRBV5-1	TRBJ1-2	CASSPGDRAVFRGYTF	TGCGCCAGCAGCCCCGGGGACAGGGCAGTATTCCGGGGCTACACCTTC
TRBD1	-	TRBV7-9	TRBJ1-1	CSSSKGQRGTEAFF	TGTTCCAGCAGCAAGGGACAGCGAGGCACTGAAGCTTTCTTT
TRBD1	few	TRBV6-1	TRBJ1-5	CASSGLTGGNQPQHF	TGTGCCAGCAGTGGCTTGACAGGGGGCAACCAGCCCCAGCATTTT
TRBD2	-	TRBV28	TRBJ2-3	CASSGTSGGEDTQYF	TGTGCCAGCAGTGGGACTAGCGGGGGGGAGGATACGCAGTATTTT
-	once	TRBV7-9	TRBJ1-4	CASSFISATNEKLFF	TGTGCCAGCAGCTTTATCTCTGCAACTAATGAAAAACTGTTTTTT
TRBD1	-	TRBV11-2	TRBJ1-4	CASSFGQGRNEKLFF	TGTGCCAGCAGCTTCGGACAGGGGCGGAATGAAAAACTGTTTTTT
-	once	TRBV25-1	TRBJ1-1	CASSEPGWNTEAFF	TGTGCCAGCAGTGAACCAGGTTGGAACACTGAAGCTTTCTTT
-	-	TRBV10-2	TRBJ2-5	CASSESRGVETQYF	TGCGCCAGCAGTGAGTCCAGGGGGGTAGAGACCCAGTACTTC
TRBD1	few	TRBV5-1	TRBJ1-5	CASSFGAGGNNQPQHF	TGCGCCAGCAGCTTTGGGGCAGGGGGCAACAATCAGCCCCAGCATTTT
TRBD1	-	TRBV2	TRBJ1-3	CASRGQGYSGNTIYF	TGTGCCAGCAGGGGACAGGGTTATTCAGGAAACACCATATATTTT
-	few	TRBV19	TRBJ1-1	CASSMEGRRAFF	TGTGCCAGTAGTATGGAGGGTCGTAGAGCTTTCTTT
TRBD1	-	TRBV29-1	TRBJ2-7	CSVHAGTGVSYEQYF	TGCAGCGTCCATGCCGGGACAGGGGTCTCCTACGAGCAGTACTTC
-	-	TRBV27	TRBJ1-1	CASSLHAGAITEAFF	TGTGCCAGCAGTTTACACGCAGGGGCGATCACTGAAGCTTTCTTT
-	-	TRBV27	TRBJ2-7	CASSYKDSTYEQYF	TGTGCCAGCAGCTACAAGGACTCAACCTACGAGCAGTACTTC
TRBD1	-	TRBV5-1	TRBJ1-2	CASSSSPGQGARGYTF	TGCGCCAGCAGCTCCTCTCCGGGACAGGGGGCGCGGGGCTACACCTTC
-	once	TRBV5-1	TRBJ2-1	CASSLGFGGYNEQFF	TGCGCCAGCAGCTTGGGGTTCGGAGGTTACAATGAGCAGTTCTTC
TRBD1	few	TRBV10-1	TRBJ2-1	CASSDSTGGYNEQFF	TGCGCCAGCAGTGATTCGACAGGGGGATACAATGAGCAGTTCTTC
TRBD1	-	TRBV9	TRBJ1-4	CASSVEGTANEKLFF	TGTGCCAGCAGCGTAGAGGGGACAGCGAATGAAAAACTGTTTTTT
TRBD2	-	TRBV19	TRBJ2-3	CASIDTTSGGGGTQYF	TGTGCCAGTATCGATACCACTAGCGGGGGGGGAGGTACGCAGTATTTT
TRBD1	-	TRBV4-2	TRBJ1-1	CASSQVQGPQREAFF	TGTGCCAGCAGCCAGGTACAGGGGCCGCAAAGAGAAGCTTTCTTT
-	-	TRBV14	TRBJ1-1	CASSQSWAGTEAFF	TGTGCCAGCAGCCAGTCATGGGCTGGCACTGAAGCTTTCTTT
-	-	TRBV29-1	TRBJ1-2	CSVEVVTDGYTF	TGCAGCGTTGAAGTGGTGACAGATGGCTACACCTTC
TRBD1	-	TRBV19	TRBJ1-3	CASSISGQGAGNTIYF	TGTGCCAGTAGTATATCTGGACAGGGTGCCGGAAACACCATATATTTT
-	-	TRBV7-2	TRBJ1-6	CASSRPEEPLHF	TGTGCCAGCAGTCGGCCAGAGGAACCCCTCCACTTT
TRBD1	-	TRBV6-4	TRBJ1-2	CASSVHRGGYTF	TGTGCCAGCAGTGTCCACAGGGGTGGCTACACCTTC
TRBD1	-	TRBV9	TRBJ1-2	CASSYRDRGHGYTF	TGTGCCAGCAGCTACCGGGACAGGGGGCATGGCTACACCTTC
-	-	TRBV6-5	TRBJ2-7	CANFSGAYEQYF	TGTGCCAACTTTTCGGGTGCCTACGAGCAGTACTTC
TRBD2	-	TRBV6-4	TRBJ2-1	CASSPWRGGRDHNEQFF	TGTGCCAGCAGCCCTTGGCGGGGGGGCAGAGACCACAATGAGCAGTTCTTC
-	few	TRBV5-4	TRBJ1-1	CASRVGNGVEAFF	TGTGCCAGCAGAGTAGGTAACGGAGTTGAAGCTTTCTTT
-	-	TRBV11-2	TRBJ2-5	CASSLWAGETQYF	TGTGCCAGCAGCCTTTGGGCCGGAGAGACCCAGTACTTC
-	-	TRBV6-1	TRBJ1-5	CAADQPQHF	TGTGCCGCGGATCAGCCCCAGCATTTT
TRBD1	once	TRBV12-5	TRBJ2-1	CASGLRQGRNEQFF	TGTGCTAGTGGTTTGCGACAGGGACGCAATGAGCAGTTCTTC
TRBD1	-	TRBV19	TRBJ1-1	CASNPQDRGLGTEAFF	TGTGCCAGTAACCCGCAGGACAGGGGGCTGGGCACTGAAGCTTTCTTT
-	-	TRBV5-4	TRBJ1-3	CASSLQESSGNTIYF	TGTGCCAGCAGCTTGCAGGAAAGCTCTGGAAACACCATATATTTT
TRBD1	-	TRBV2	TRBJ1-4	CASRRNRGGDEKLFF	TGTGCCAGCAGACGAAACAGGGGTGGCGATGAAAAACTGTTTTTT
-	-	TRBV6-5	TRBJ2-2	CASSYGTFSTGELFF	TGTGCCAGCAGTTATGGGACTTTTTCTACCGGGGAGCTGTTTTTT
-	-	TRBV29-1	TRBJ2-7	CSVESQGGYEQYF	TGCAGCGTTGAGTCCCAGGGAGGATACGAGCAGTACTTC
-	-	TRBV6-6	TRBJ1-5	CASSYQGGNNQPQHF	TGTGCCAGCAGTTACCAGGGAGGGAACAATCAGCCCCAGCATTTT
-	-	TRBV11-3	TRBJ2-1	CASSQDSDNEQFF	TGTGCCAGCAGCCAAGACTCTGACAATGAGCAGTTCTTC
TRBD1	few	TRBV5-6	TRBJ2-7	CASSEGAPVYEQYF	TGTGCCAGCAGCGAGGGGGCTCCTGTATACGAGCAGTACTTC
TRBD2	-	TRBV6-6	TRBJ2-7	CASTLAGGGVSYEQYF	TGTGCCAGCACGCTAGCCGGGGGGGGAGTATCCTACGAGCAGTACTTC
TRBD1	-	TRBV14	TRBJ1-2	CASSPRQGPAVGGYTF	TGTGCCAGCAGCCCTCGACAGGGCCCCGCGGTTGGAGGCTACACCTTC
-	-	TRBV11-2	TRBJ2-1	CASSQTPSQFF	TGTGCCAGCAGCCAGACACCCTCCCAGTTCTTC
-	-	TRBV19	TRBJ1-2	CASSPLEGAKGGYTF	TGTGCCAGTAGTCCCCTCGAGGGCGCAAAAGGTGGCTACACCTTC
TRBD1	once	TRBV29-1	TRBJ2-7	CSVYRDRGYEQYF	TGCAGCGTTTACCGGGACAGGGGGTACGAGCAGTACTTC
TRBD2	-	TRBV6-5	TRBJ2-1	CASSLSGAQSYNEQFF	TGTGCCAGCAGTTTGAGCGGGGCACAGTCCTACAATGAGCAGTTCTTC
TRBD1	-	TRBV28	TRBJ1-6	CASSLWQGVPPNSPLHF	TGTGCCAGCAGTTTATGGCAGGGGGTTCCCCCAAATTCACCCCTCCACTTT
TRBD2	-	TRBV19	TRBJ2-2	CASRNTGGWTGELFF	TGTGCCAGTAGGAACACGGGGGGATGGACCGGGGAGCTGTTTTTT
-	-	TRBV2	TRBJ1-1	CASRLGRGTEAFF	TGTGCCAGCAGGTTGGGGAGAGGCACTGAAGCTTTCTTT
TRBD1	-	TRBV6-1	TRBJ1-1	CASSALDRGGPEAFF	TGTGCCAGCAGTGCTTTAGACAGGGGAGGGCCTGAAGCTTTCTTT
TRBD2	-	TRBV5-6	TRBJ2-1	CASSGETSGVDYNEQFF	TGTGCCAGCAGCGGGGAGACTAGCGGGGTGGACTACAATGAGCAGTTCTTC
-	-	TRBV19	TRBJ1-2	CASSPGATGNYGYTF	TGTGCCAGTAGTCCCGGAGCGACGGGAAACTATGGCTACACCTTC